What follows is one T cell receptor beta chain and its context. V was pared by 4 bases and J by 8 bases, with 32 bases between. This CDR3 has 18 residues. The germline gives CDR1 SQVTM, CDR2 ANQGSEA. This sample is part of a study of T-cell reconstitution after alpha-beta-depleted transplantation in children. Researchers prepared the TCRbeta library using unique molecular identifiers, the study reports. Each CDR3 protein is one row after TCRdb ran MiXCR on the PCR reads. Of around 500,000 distinct CDR3 sequences in the sample, 9.5% to 15% were seen once. The chain recombines TRBV29-1 with TRBJ1-2; D possibly corresponds to TRBD1 (5 bases). The clonotype originates from a human donor who donated a stem cell graft to a child with combined immunodeficiency. The sequencing here drew on PBMCs from the stem cell graft donor, taken from the stem cell graft. The chain's CDR3 is CSVVSRYFGIAGTGGYTF. CDR3 sequence (DNA): TGCAGCGTTGTATCTCGTTATTTTGGTATAGCAGGGACGGGAGGCTACACCTTC.